This record covers a single T cell receptor (beta chain). This clone may be a read error of a much larger clone one base away. TCRdb re-called the reads with MiXCR, one entry per CDR3 protein. The data show some 250,000 distinct CDR3 sequences, around 8.7% seen once. The entry originates in a study of T cell repertoires in cytomegalovirus infection. CDR3 length equals 15 residues. Germline CDR1 and CDR2: SGHTA and FQGNSA. This clonotype originated in a human donor in good health (CMV status not recorded). Some clones in this sample may be carry-over from other donors' samples. The sample comprised PBMCs. This chain links TRBV7-2 with TRBJ1-1; D is perhaps TRBD1 (6 bases). Here the CDR3 DNA reads TGTGCCAGCAGCTCATCTACCTGGGGGGACACTAAAGCTTTCTTT. Protein: CASSSSTWGDTKAFF. Variable domain in full (rest from reference TRBV7-2 and TRBJ1-1): GAGVSQSPSNKVTEKGKDVELRCDPISGHTALYWYRQSLGQGLEFLIYFQGNSAPDKSGLPSDRFSAERTGGSVSTLTIQRTQQEDSAVYLCASSSSTWGDTKAFFGQGTRLTVV.